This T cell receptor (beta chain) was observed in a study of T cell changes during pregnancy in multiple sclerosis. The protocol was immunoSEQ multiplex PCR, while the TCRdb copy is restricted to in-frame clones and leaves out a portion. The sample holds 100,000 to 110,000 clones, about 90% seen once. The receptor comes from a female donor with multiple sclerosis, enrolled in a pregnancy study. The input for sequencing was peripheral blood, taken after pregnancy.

The CDR3 reads CASSPGQLTNEKLFF. As DNA, the CDR3 is TGTGCCAGCTCACCAGGGCAGCTTACTAATGAAAAACTGTTTTTT. This rearrangement joins TRBV18 to TRBJ1-4; D ambiguous. Trimming took 2 bases from V and 2 from J, leaving 9 bases between them. There are 15 residues in the CDR3. CDR1 KGHSH and CDR2 LQKENI come from the germline V gene.